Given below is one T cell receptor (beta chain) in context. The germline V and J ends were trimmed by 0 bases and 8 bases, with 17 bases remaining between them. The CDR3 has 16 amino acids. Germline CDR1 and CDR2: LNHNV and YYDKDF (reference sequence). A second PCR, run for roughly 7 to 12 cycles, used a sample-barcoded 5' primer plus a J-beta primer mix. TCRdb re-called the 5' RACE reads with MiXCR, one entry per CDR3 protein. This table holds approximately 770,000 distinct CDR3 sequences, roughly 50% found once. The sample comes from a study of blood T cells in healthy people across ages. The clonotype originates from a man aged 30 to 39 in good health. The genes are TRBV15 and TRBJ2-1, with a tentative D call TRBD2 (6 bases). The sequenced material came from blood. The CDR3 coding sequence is TGTGCCACCAGCAGAGATTGGAGGGCAGGGACGCATGAGCAGTTCTTC. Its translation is CATSRDWRAGTHEQFF.